This T cell receptor (beta chain) stems from a study of blood T cell repertoires in COVID-19 (dated by TCRdb to 2019 to 2021). Some background on the complete study: The collaborator samples originated in the United States, Italy and Spain and spanned the acute and convalescent phases of COVID-19. The prospective study material was composed of cDNA or gDNA derived from T cells, B-cell-depleted T cells, or PBMCs. The dataset comprised deeply sampled blood TCRbeta repertoires from subjects exposed to, actively infected with, or recovered from COVID-19. The repertoires were released in a freely available public database meant as a resource for research on the immune response to SARS-CoV-2. Samples were obtained from the ongoing ImmuneRACE study (first 160 participants) and from 1,254 subjects provided by 6 global collaborators. A de-identified subject ID, COVID-19 status, age in years and sex were almost always included in the sample metadata. HLA class I and class II types, where available, came from metadata supplied by the sample provider rather than from assay-based typing. The paper's findings and limits, for the study overall: The quantity of clinical and demographic metadata differed by source and by participant and was supplied without curation.

Whole blood was collected in K2EDTA tubes by collaborating institutions according to the institutions' own protocols. For TCRbeta analysis, collaborators shipped samples in one of three forms: frozen whole blood, isolated PBMCs, or DNA extracted from either of those sample types. Concerning this clone: This clone's antigen is unknown. Because the CDR3's place on the DNA is in doubt, the DNA is left out and the CDR3 is given as listed by TCRdb.

The germline V gene gives CDR1 as SGHVS and CDR2 as FQNEAQ. From the cysteine up to the phenylalanine, the CDR3 has a length of 14 residues. TCRbeta CDR3 regions were amplified from genomic DNA using the immunoSEQ Assay, a bias-controlled multiplex PCR. Concerning the study's data processing: The number of nucleated cells in each sample was estimated by amplification of reference gene primers within the assay. To quantify the absolute abundance of each unique TCRbeta CDR3 rearrangement, sequence reads were collapsed and filtered. For each sample, productive Simpson clonality was calculated as the square root of Simpson's diversity index over productive rearrangements. The source is immuneACCESS, and TCRdb retained only in-frame sequences with V and J called. Part of the clones is not carried over; for the studies checked, unresolved V genes explain less than half of this, and the remainder is unexplained. The V and J calls and clone size were taken over from that table, and D and trimming were inferred from the DNA. The sample table lists about 130,000 clones, roughly 80% of them with a count of one. The ten largest clonotypes hold 9% to 15% of the sample.

The sequence came from a woman in her sixties with acute or convalescent COVID-19. The sample consisted of peripheral blood. The chain employs TRBV7-8 and TRBJ2-1; TRBD1, the table's D call, was not compared with the DNA. CDR3 region: CASSLSGQGYEQFF.